What follows are 30 T cell receptor beta chains derived from one specimen sequenced in a study of shared clonotypes between healthy human individuals. Generated by immunoSEQ multiplex PCR, the TCRdb table keeps only in-frame clones and is missing some. The sample shows about 2.3 million clones, just under 95% of them seen only once. Sequenced material: naive CD4+ T cells from PBMCs. Described subset: CD45RA+ positively selected. Receptor source: a man between 18 and 35 years old in good health. Some clones in this sample may be carry-over from other donors' samples.

V gene TRBV11-3 combines with J gene TRBJ2-7; D possibly corresponds to TRBD1 (6 bases). CDR1 and CDR2 from the germline V gene are SGHNT and YENEEA. CDR3 length equals 19 residues. Trimming pared 6 bases from V and 4 bases from J, leaving 31 bases between. The CDR3 protein is CASRDQGKNLLRANYEQYF. The DNA of the CDR3 is TGTGCCAGCAGGGACCAGGGGAAAAACCTCCTACGAGCAAATTACGAGCAGTACTTC.

DNA of the CDR3: TGTGCCAGCAGCTTATTGCCCCAGGGTGTCCTGACTTTC. This gives the protein CASSLLPQGVLTF. The V and J genes are TRBV7-2 and TRBJ2-6, with a possible D match to TRBD1 (5 bases). Trimming pared 2 bases from V and 13 bases from J, leaving 12 bases between. The CDR3 covers 13 residues. From germline, CDR1 is SGHTA and CDR2 FQGNSA.

This clone appeared once. The CDR3 spells CASSKTGGGNNSNQPQHF. The CDR3 DNA sequence: TGTGCCAGCAGTAAAACAGGGGGTGGGAATAATAGCAATCAGCCCCAGCATTTT. The genes are TRBV21-1 and TRBJ1-5; TRBD1, as called in the table, went unchecked against the DNA. TRBV21-1 is a pseudogene locus. The CDR3 contains 18 residues.

The chain combines TRBV4-1 with TRBJ2-3, with D hard to call. Germline CDR1 reads MGHRA; CDR2 reads YSYEKL. CDR3 length: 14 residues. V lost 2 bases, J lost 1 base, and 7 bases lay in between. CDR3 residues: CASSQLPGTDTQYF. CDR3 DNA: TGCGCCAGCAGCCAACTACCAGGCACAGATACGCAGTATTTT.

The chain couples TRBV7-2 to TRBJ2-7, with 11 positions matching TRBD1. With V trimmed by 5 bases and J by 3 bases, 6 bases remained unmatched. CDR1 is SGHTA, CDR2 FQGNSA, per germline. There are 15 residues in the CDR3. The CDR3 bases are TGTGCCAGCAGCACGGACAGGGGGCTTATCTACGAGCAGTACTTC. This codes for CASSTDRGLIYEQYF.

This clone was observed a single time. The CDR3 nucleotides read TGTGCCAGCAGCTGGCGGGGGGAGCAGTACTTC. Its protein is CASSWRGEQYF. This sequence joins TRBV5-8 and TRBJ2-7, with 7 bases aligning to TRBD2. V gave up 3 bases and J gave up 7 bases; unmatched junction bases: 1. Germline CDR1 is SGHTS and CDR2 is YDEGEE. The CDR3 loop spans 11 amino acids.

V usage is TRBV28 and J usage is TRBJ2-2; 9 bases line up with TRBD1. J was trimmed by 8 bases and V by 6 bases; bases with no gene match: 13. The CDR3 has 16 residues. The V gene's germline CDR1 is MDHEN and CDR2 SYDVKM. In DNA form, the CDR3 reads TGTGCCAGCAGACCCTCGGGACAGGGACGCCAAGGGGAGCTGTTTTTT. Translated, it gives CASRPSGQGRQGELFF.

The chain links TRBV5-1 to TRBJ2-7; TRBD1 agrees at 9 bases. This CDR3 contains 16 residues. Germline V CDR1 and CDR2: SGHRS, YFSETQ. Unmatched junction bases numbered 9, after V lost 2 bases and J lost 3 bases. The CDR3 DNA follows: TGCGCCAGCAGCTTTTCCCTAGGACAGGGGAGCTACGAGCAGTACTTC. Its translation is CASSFSLGQGSYEQYF.

V and J are TRBV18 and TRBJ2-1; the match to TRBD2 covers 7 bases. The CDR3 is 15 residues long. Germline trimming cut 1 base from V and 5 bases from J; bases unmatched to any gene: 5. Germline V gene data show CDR1 as KGHSH and CDR2 as LQKENI. The CDR3 DNA reads as TGTGCCAGCTCACCACAACTAGCGACTAACAATGAGCAGTTCTTC. Its protein is CASSPQLATNNEQFF.

This chain connects TRBV28 to TRBJ2-7, with TRBD1 matching 7 bases. Germline V gene lookup returns CDR1 MDHEN and CDR2 SYDVKM. The CDR3 is 13 residues long. With V trimmed by 8 bases and J by 4 bases, 8 bases remained unmatched. Here the CDR3 DNA reads TGTGCCAGCGTAGGGGGCAGGGGGTACGAGCAGTACTTC. This codes for CASVGGRGYEQYF.

The V and J genes are TRBV11-2 and TRBJ1-1; 7 nucleotides match TRBD1. CDR1 and CDR2 from the germline V gene are SGHAT and FQNNGV. V was pared by 1 base and J by 1 base, with 12 bases of the junction left unmatched. The CDR3 consists of 18 residues. CDR3 nucleotide sequence: TGTGCCAGCAGCTTAGGGGTAAACCTGGGACAGAAGAACACTGAAGCTTTCTTT. Translation gives CASSLGVNLGQKNTEAFF.

The genes are TRBV11-3 and TRBJ2-3; 8 bases match TRBD2. The CDR3 sequence is 15 residues long. Germline lookup yields CDR1 SGHNT and CDR2 YENEEA. V lost 5 bases and J lost 4; bases outside the gene matches: 8. CDR3 nucleotide sequence: TGTGCCAGCAGCGCAGCGGGAGCCAACGCAGATACGCAGTATTTT. It translates to CASSAAGANADTQYF.

This clone was seen just once. The chain carries TRBV2 and TRBJ2-1, with 9 positions matching TRBD2. Germline CDR1 is SNHLY and CDR2 is FYNNEI. CDR3 length: 12 residues. V gave up 5 bases and J gave up 11 bases; unmatched junction bases: 4. The CDR3 loop is CASSLAGWKQFF. Here the CDR3 DNA reads TGTGCCAGCAGTCTAGCGGGATGGAAGCAGTTCTTC.

This clone was found once. This chain links TRBV27 with TRBJ2-2, with 9 bases identical to TRBD2. The CDR3 has 17 amino acids. J gave up 6 bases and V 2 bases, and 10 bases lay outside the gene matches. Germline V gene lookup returns CDR1 MNHEY and CDR2 SMNVEV (reference sequence). CDR3 sequence (DNA): TGTGCCAGCAGTTTAAGACGTAGCGGGAGCGGCCCCGGGGAGCTGTTTTTT. Translation gives CASSLRRSGSGPGELFF.

This chain links TRBV18 with TRBJ1-1, with unresolved D. In germline, CDR1 is KGHSH, CDR2 LQKENI. There are 14 residues in the CDR3. Trimming pared 8 bases from V and 3 bases from J, leaving 16 bases between. This CDR3 is CASTAVHGDTEAFF. CDR3 in DNA: TGTGCCAGCACGGCCGTACACGGAGACACTGAAGCTTTCTTT.

V and J are TRBV28 and TRBJ2-3, with 7 positions matching TRBD1. V lost 3 bases to trimming and J lost 5 bases; unmatched junction nucleotides: 5. CDR3 length: 14 residues. Germline V gene data show CDR1 as MDHEN and CDR2 as SYDVKM. In nucleotides, the CDR3 is TGTGCCAGCAGTTTCCACAGGGGTTTAGATACGCAGTATTTT. Its protein is CASSFHRGLDTQYF. Using reference TRBV28 and TRBJ2-3 for the parts outside the CDR3, the full variable domain is DVKVTQSSRYLVKRTGEKVFLECVQDMDHENMFWYRQDPGLGLRLIYFSYDVKMKEKGDIPEGYSVSREKKERFSLILESASTNQTSMYLCASSFHRGLDTQYFGPGTRLTVL.

The chain has TRBV14 and TRBJ1-1, with a weak D call TRBD1 (6 bases). Trimming pared 1 base from V and 5 bases from J, leaving 14 bases between. Germline V gene lookup returns CDR1 SGHDN and CDR2 FVKESK. CDR3 length: 15 residues. Here the CDR3 DNA reads TGTGCCAGCAGCCAAGGCAGGGGTAGGGTTACTGAAGCTTTCTTT. It is translated as CASSQGRGRVTEAFF. Combining the CDR3 with reference TRBV14 and TRBJ1-1 gives the whole variable domain EAGVTQFPSHSVIEKGQTVTLRCDPISGHDNLYWYRRVMGKEIKFLLHFVKESKQDESGMPNNRFLAERTGGTYSTLKVQPAELEDSGVYFCASSQGRGRVTEAFFGQGTRLTVV.

The gene calls are TRBV2 and TRBJ2-7; D uncertain. The V and J ends lost 7 bases and 5 bases respectively, with 15 bases between them. This CDR3 contains 13 residues. The germline V gene encodes CDR1 SNHLY and CDR2 FYNNEI. CDR3 amino acids: CASNLKSHHEQYF. In DNA form, the CDR3 reads TGTGCCAGCAATTTGAAGTCTCACCACGAGCAGTACTTC.

This chain links TRBV2 with TRBJ2-7, with 7 bases matching TRBD1. Germline V CDR1 and CDR2: SNHLY, FYNNEI. V lost 7 bases to trimming and J lost 2 bases; unmatched junction nucleotides: 14. CDR3 length: 16 residues. CDR3 sequence: CASILLRTGLTYEQYF. The CDR3 DNA reads as TGTGCCAGCATCCTTCTTCGGACAGGATTGACCTACGAGCAGTACTTC.

The chain combines TRBV15 with TRBJ2-7; tentatively, D is TRBD2 (5 bases). From germline, CDR1 is LNHNV and CDR2 YYDKDF (reference sequence). V gave up 1 base and J gave up 2 bases, with 6 bases separating them. The CDR3 runs to 13 residues. DNA for the CDR3: TGTGCCACCAGCAGAGCGGGGACCTACGAGCAGTACTTC. Amino acid sequence: CATSRAGTYEQYF.

The J gene is TRBJ2-3, the V gene TRBV6-5; D perhaps matches TRBD1 (6 bases). The germline V and J ends were trimmed by 2 bases and 0 bases, with 9 bases remaining between them. Germline V lookup: CDR1 MNHEY, CDR2 SVGAGI. The CDR3 has 15 residues. The CDR3 DNA reads as TGTGCCAGCAGTTACGGGGGCGGGAGCACAGATACGCAGTATTTT. It translates to CASSYGGGSTDTQYF.

The CDR3 loop is CASSMASGTLYEQYF. DNA for the CDR3: TGTGCCAGTAGTATGGCTAGCGGAACCCTCTACGAGCAGTACTTC. This sequence joins TRBV19 and TRBJ2-7; 7 nucleotides align to TRBD2. This CDR3 is built from 15 residues. Germline V gene lookup returns CDR1 LNHDA and CDR2 SQIVND (reference sequence). V was clipped by 3 bases and J by 3 bases; unmatched bases: 8.

The chain recombines TRBV29-1 with TRBJ2-1; 11 bases agree with TRBD2. V lost 7 bases to trimming and J lost 1 base; unmatched junction nucleotides: 6. In germline, CDR1 is SQVTM, CDR2 ANQGSEA. This CDR3 has 15 residues. The CDR3 spells CSGSGRAGSYNEQFF. The CDR3 DNA reads as TGCAGCGGTAGCGGGAGGGCCGGGTCCTACAATGAGCAGTTCTTC.

In regard to this clone: This same CDR3 is encoded by further DNA sequences in the sample. The V gene is TRBV19, the J gene TRBJ1-5; TRBD1 matches 7 bases. In germline, CDR1 is LNHDA, CDR2 SQIVND (reference sequence). The CDR3 is 13 amino acids. V shed 7 bases and J 2 bases; nucleotides not matched to a gene: 2. The CDR3 sequence is CASKDRGNQPQHF. The CDR3 DNA follows: TGTGCCAGTAAAGACAGGGGCAATCAGCCCCAGCATTTT.

CDR3 sequence: CASTSPGVGSYEQYF. The CDR3, as DNA: TGTGCCAGTACCTCTCCCGGGGTGGGCTCCTACGAGCAGTACTTC. The chain is built from TRBV19 and TRBJ2-7; possibly TRBD2 for D (5 bases). V gave up 7 bases and J gave up 0 bases, with 16 bases separating them. The CDR3 is made up of 15 amino acids. CDR1 is LNHDA, CDR2 SQIVND, per germline (reference sequence).

The rearrangement joins TRBV7-2 to TRBJ2-3; unclear D gene. Trimming stripped 3 bases from V and 2 bases from J, with 12 bases between. Germline CDR1 and CDR2: SGHTA and FQGNSA. The CDR3 is made up of 15 amino acids. The CDR3 loop is CASSFDRAATDTQYF. The CDR3 region has the DNA TGTGCCAGCAGCTTCGATCGGGCGGCCACAGATACGCAGTATTTT.

This clone appeared a single time. The chain combines TRBV9 with TRBJ2-1; weak D call: TRBD1 (5 bases). Trimming took off 4 bases at V and 4 bases at J, with 18 bases between the two ends. The CDR3 length is 16 residues. The V gene's germline CDR1 is SGDLS and CDR2 YYNGEE. CDR3 loop: CASSTGQQIGYNEQFF. The CDR3 DNA follows: TGTGCCAGCAGCACAGGTCAACAGATAGGGTACAATGAGCAGTTCTTC.

CDR3 DNA: TGTGCCAGCAGTGAAGACAGGGGAGGCTACAATGAGCAGTTCTTC. It codes for CASSEDRGGYNEQFF. The rearrangement joins TRBV2 to TRBJ2-1, with a possible D match to TRBD1 (7 bases). Deletions cut 1 base from V and 3 bases from J, with 10 bases between. Germline CDR1 reads SNHLY; CDR2 reads FYNNEI. CDR3 length: 15 residues.

The genes are TRBV11-3 and TRBJ2-3, with unresolved D. V gave up 3 bases and J gave up 2 bases, with 9 bases separating them. This CDR3 spans 14 amino acids. Germline CDR1 SGHNT, CDR2 YENEEA. The CDR3, as DNA: TGTGCCAGCAGCTTCGGATCATCCACAGATACGCAGTATTTT. It codes for CASSFGSSTDTQYF.

The genes are TRBV11-3 and TRBJ2-5, with D possibly TRBD1 on 5 matching bases. V lost 5 bases and J 0 bases, leaving 13 bases between the germline ends. CDR3 length: 15 amino acids. The germline V gene has CDR1 SGHNT and CDR2 YENEEA. CDR3 sequence (DNA): TGTGCCAGCAGCCGATGGGGCGGAGACCAAGAGACCCAGTACTTC. Translating gives CASSRWGGDQETQYF. Filled out from reference TRBV11-3 and TRBJ2-5, the complete variable domain reads EAGVVQSPRYKIIEKKQPVAFWCNPISGHNTLYWYLQNLGQGPELLIRYENEEAVDDSQLPKDRFSAERLKGVDSTLKIQPAELGDSAVYLCASSRWGGDQETQYFGPGTRLLVL.